One and the same sample provided the 20 T cell receptor beta chains below, sequenced in a study of cytomegalovirus exposure and HLA in healthy donors. With 60 Vbeta and 13 Jbeta primers, the PCR was carried out. This table comes from immunoSEQ multiplex PCR, and its TCRdb copy is limited to in-frame clones, with some not included. The sample has 120,000 or so clones; less than 80% are singletons. The sequencing sample was made of PBMCs. The receptors shown here come from a woman between 45 and 65 years old in good health and CMV-seronegative.

V usage is TRBV27 and J usage is TRBJ2-1; 7 bases are shared with TRBD2. V shed 4 bases, J shed 1 base, and the junction held 4 bases outside the gene matches. The CDR3 is made up of 15 amino acids. Germline V CDR1 and CDR2: MNHEY, SMNVEV (reference sequence). CDR3 sequence: CASSSAGDSYNEQFF. CDR3 DNA sequence: TGTGCCAGCAGTTCGGCGGGAGATTCCTACAATGAGCAGTTCTTC.

The V call is TRBV6-1, the J call TRBJ1-2; D unresolved. V shed 1 base and J shed 0 bases, with 6 bases lying between them. Germline CDR1 and CDR2: MNHNS and SASEGT. This CDR3 is 14 amino acids long. Written as DNA, the CDR3 is TGTGCCAGCAGTGAAGGGCCCGCTAACTATGGCTACACCTTC. It encodes CASSEGPANYGYTF.

The chain combines TRBV15 with TRBJ1-2, with 8 nucleotides matching TRBD1. CDR1 and CDR2 from the germline V gene are LNHNV and YYDKDF (reference sequence). The CDR3 is made up of 18 amino acids. V dropped 3 bases and J dropped 3; count of bases not matched to a gene: 15. The CDR3 protein is CATSSEFYAGTGYYGYTF. CDR3 in DNA: TGTGCCACCAGCAGCGAATTTTATGCCGGGACAGGATACTATGGCTACACCTTC.

On this clone: Because it lacks the conserved phenylalanine or tryptophan at the end, this CDR3 is likely a read error. CDR3 nucleotides: TGCAGCGTTGTCGCGGGTGCCGATCAGCCCCAGCATCTT. Its translation is CSVVAGADQPQHL. The V call is TRBV29-1, the J call TRBJ1-5; D remains unclear. Trimming removed 4 bases from V and 5 bases from J, with 12 bases in between. Germline assignment: CDR1 SQVTM and CDR2 ANQGSEA. This CDR3 has 13 residues.

Concerning this clone: No conserved phenylalanine or tryptophan is present at the end of the CDR3, so a read error is the likely explanation. This chain connects TRBV29-1 to TRBJ1-1; D might be TRBD1 (6 bases). Germline V gene lookup returns CDR1 SQVTM and CDR2 ANQGSEA. V lost 5 bases and J 2 bases, leaving 12 bases between the germline ends. The CDR3 loop spans 13 amino acids. This chain's CDR3 is CSVIGQINTEAFL. The CDR3 coding sequence is TGCAGCGTTATAGGACAGATTAACACTGAAGCTTTCCTT.

This clone was observed a few times. Germline and junction disagree at one end, which may indicate a read error. V usage is TRBV7-9 and J usage is TRBJ2-7; TRBD2 matches at 10 bases. This CDR3 has 12 residues. Germline CDR1 and CDR2: SEHNR and FQNEAQ (reference sequence). CDR3 DNA: TGTTCCAGCGGGGGGGACTCCTACGAGCAGTACTTC. Its translation is CSSGGDSYEQYF.

This clone was recorded a few times. The rearrangement uses TRBV7-8 and TRBJ2-7, with TRBD1 matching over 9 bases. The trim removed 1 base at V and 7 bases at J, leaving 8 bases unmatched. The CDR3 spans 15 residues. The germline CDR1 and CDR2 sequences are SGHVS and FQNEAQ. CDR3 nucleotide sequence: TGTGCCAGCAGCTTAGGGACAGGGGCCCCGCGGGAGCAGTACTTC. Its translation: CASSLGTGAPREQYF.

The chain has TRBV7-2 and TRBJ1-4, with D perhaps TRBD1 (6 bases). Trimming cost V 5 bases and J 14 bases, with 21 bases left between them. The CDR3 has 14 residues. Germline V gives CDR1 SGHTA, CDR2 FQGNSA. The CDR3 loop is CASSLRDTPRKLFF. The CDR3 coding sequence is TGTGCCAGCAGCCTACGGGACACCCCGAGGAAGCTGTTTTTT.

The J gene is TRBJ2-2, the V gene TRBV30; D not resolved. The germline V gene encodes CDR1 GTSNPN and CDR2 SVGIG (reference sequence). The CDR3 spans 13 residues. V was shortened by 3 bases and J by 4 bases, with 9 bases between the two germline ends. CDR3 protein: CAWSPSPTGELFF. CDR3 in DNA: TGTGCCTGGAGCCCGTCCCCCACCGGGGAGCTGTTTTTT.

This chain joins TRBV4-3 and TRBJ2-3; 10 bases agree with TRBD2. This CDR3 spans 18 amino acids. Germline V gene data show CDR1 as LGHNA and CDR2 as YSLEER. V lost 0 bases, J lost 2 bases, and 8 bases stayed unmatched. The CDR3 is CASSQEGSGRWNTDTQYF. The CDR3, as DNA: TGCGCCAGCAGCCAAGAGGGTAGCGGGAGGTGGAACACAGATACGCAGTATTTT.

This chain uses TRBV11-3 with TRBJ1-2; possible D gene TRBD1, 5 bases. The length of the CDR3 is 13 residues. V was pared by 11 bases and J by 8 bases, with 21 bases between. In germline, CDR1 is SGHNT, CDR2 YENEEA. The CDR3, as DNA: TGTGCCCCCGGGACTCGTCCCGCGGGGGGCTACACCTTC. Translation gives CAPGTRPAGGYTF. The full variable domain, completed using reference TRBV11-3 and TRBJ1-2, is EAGVVQSPRYKIIEKKQPVAFWCNPISGHNTLYWYLQNLGQGPELLIRYENEEAVDDSQLPKDRFSAERLKGVDSTLKIQPAELGDSAVYLCAPGTRPAGGYTFGSGTRLTVV.

J is TRBJ1-5 and V is TRBV4-2, with 7 bases lining up with TRBD1. Trimming cost V 2 bases and J 2 bases; bases outside gene matches: 3. The germline gives CDR1 LGHNA, CDR2 YNFKEQ. This CDR3 contains 15 residues. CDR3 sequence: CASSQNGQGNQPQHF. The CDR3 nucleotides are TGTGCCAGCAGCCAAAACGGACAGGGCAATCAGCCCCAGCATTTT.

This clone has a handful of counts. This chain links TRBV4-1 with TRBJ2-1, with 8 bases fitting TRBD2. Germline assignment: CDR1 MGHRA and CDR2 YSYEKL. CDR3 size: 16 residues. Trimming at V came to 3 bases and at J to 0 bases, leaving 4 bases not matched to a gene. The CDR3 loop is CASSHLLAASYNEQFF. For the CDR3, the DNA is TGCGCCAGCAGCCACCTACTAGCGGCCTCCTACAATGAGCAGTTCTTC.

This chain uses TRBV7-3 with TRBJ2-3; tentatively, D is TRBD2 (6 bases). Deletions cut 2 bases from V and 4 bases from J, with 13 bases between. The CDR3 is 15 residues long. Germline V CDR1 and CDR2: SGHTA, FQGTGA. CDR3 residues: CASSLLEGGPDTQYF. CDR3 sequence (DNA): TGTGCCAGCAGCTTACTGGAGGGAGGACCAGATACGCAGTATTTT.

This sequence joins TRBV6-6 and TRBJ1-1, with 7 bases matching TRBD1. The length of the CDR3 is 15 residues. The V gene's germline CDR1 is MNHNY and CDR2 SVGAGI (reference sequence). The ends lost 6 bases at V and 1 base at J; junction bases unmatched: 8. CDR3: CASRTPTGKNTEAFF. The CDR3 DNA reads as TGTGCCAGCAGAACTCCGACAGGGAAGAACACTGAAGCTTTCTTT.

The CDR3 nucleotides are TGTGCCAGTAGTACAGGGATAGCTGGGGCCAACGTCCTGACTTTC. Its translation: CASSTGIAGANVLTF. The chain employs TRBV19 and TRBJ2-6, with D possibly being TRBD1 (5 bases). Looked up from germline, CDR1 is LNHDA and CDR2 is SQIVND (reference sequence). The CDR3 is made up of 15 amino acids. V shed 4 bases and J shed 2 bases, with 9 bases lying between them.

This clone turned up a few times. The chain joins TRBV6-5 to TRBJ2-3, with D tentatively TRBD2 (5 bases). The germline CDR1 and CDR2 sequences are MNHEY and SVGAGI. The CDR3 is 15 amino acids. V lost 6 bases and J lost 4, with 17 bases in between. CDR3 region: CASRDGGVGSDTQYF. DNA of the CDR3: TGTGCCAGCAGGGATGGAGGTGTTGGTTCAGATACGCAGTATTTT.

The chain combines TRBV5-4 with TRBJ1-5; D uncertain. The germline gives CDR1 SGHNT, CDR2 YYREEE (reference sequence). This CDR3 has 14 amino acids. V was clipped by 4 bases and J by 5 bases, with 13 bases between them. The CDR3 loop is CASSPTLGDQPQHF. Written as DNA, the CDR3 is TGTGCCAGCAGCCCGACTTTAGGAGATCAGCCCCAGCATTTT.

The rearrangement joins TRBV6-5 to TRBJ1-3; no definite D call. From germline, CDR1 is MNHEY and CDR2 SVGAGI. CDR3 length: 15 amino acids. V shed 5 bases and J shed 1 base, with 12 bases lying between them. Here the CDR3 DNA reads TGTGCCAGCAGTCCCGAAGGGAGGTCTGGAAACACCATATATTTT. Encoded protein: CASSPEGRSGNTIYF.

V usage is TRBV28 and J usage is TRBJ1-2, with 9 bases identical to TRBD1. Germline CDR1 MDHEN, CDR2 SYDVKM. The CDR3 totals 13 residues. V was clipped by 8 bases and J by 6 bases; unmatched bases: 7. The CDR3, as DNA: TGTGCCAGCCGGCAACAGGGGGCAGATGGCTACACCTTC. It encodes CASRQQGADGYTF.